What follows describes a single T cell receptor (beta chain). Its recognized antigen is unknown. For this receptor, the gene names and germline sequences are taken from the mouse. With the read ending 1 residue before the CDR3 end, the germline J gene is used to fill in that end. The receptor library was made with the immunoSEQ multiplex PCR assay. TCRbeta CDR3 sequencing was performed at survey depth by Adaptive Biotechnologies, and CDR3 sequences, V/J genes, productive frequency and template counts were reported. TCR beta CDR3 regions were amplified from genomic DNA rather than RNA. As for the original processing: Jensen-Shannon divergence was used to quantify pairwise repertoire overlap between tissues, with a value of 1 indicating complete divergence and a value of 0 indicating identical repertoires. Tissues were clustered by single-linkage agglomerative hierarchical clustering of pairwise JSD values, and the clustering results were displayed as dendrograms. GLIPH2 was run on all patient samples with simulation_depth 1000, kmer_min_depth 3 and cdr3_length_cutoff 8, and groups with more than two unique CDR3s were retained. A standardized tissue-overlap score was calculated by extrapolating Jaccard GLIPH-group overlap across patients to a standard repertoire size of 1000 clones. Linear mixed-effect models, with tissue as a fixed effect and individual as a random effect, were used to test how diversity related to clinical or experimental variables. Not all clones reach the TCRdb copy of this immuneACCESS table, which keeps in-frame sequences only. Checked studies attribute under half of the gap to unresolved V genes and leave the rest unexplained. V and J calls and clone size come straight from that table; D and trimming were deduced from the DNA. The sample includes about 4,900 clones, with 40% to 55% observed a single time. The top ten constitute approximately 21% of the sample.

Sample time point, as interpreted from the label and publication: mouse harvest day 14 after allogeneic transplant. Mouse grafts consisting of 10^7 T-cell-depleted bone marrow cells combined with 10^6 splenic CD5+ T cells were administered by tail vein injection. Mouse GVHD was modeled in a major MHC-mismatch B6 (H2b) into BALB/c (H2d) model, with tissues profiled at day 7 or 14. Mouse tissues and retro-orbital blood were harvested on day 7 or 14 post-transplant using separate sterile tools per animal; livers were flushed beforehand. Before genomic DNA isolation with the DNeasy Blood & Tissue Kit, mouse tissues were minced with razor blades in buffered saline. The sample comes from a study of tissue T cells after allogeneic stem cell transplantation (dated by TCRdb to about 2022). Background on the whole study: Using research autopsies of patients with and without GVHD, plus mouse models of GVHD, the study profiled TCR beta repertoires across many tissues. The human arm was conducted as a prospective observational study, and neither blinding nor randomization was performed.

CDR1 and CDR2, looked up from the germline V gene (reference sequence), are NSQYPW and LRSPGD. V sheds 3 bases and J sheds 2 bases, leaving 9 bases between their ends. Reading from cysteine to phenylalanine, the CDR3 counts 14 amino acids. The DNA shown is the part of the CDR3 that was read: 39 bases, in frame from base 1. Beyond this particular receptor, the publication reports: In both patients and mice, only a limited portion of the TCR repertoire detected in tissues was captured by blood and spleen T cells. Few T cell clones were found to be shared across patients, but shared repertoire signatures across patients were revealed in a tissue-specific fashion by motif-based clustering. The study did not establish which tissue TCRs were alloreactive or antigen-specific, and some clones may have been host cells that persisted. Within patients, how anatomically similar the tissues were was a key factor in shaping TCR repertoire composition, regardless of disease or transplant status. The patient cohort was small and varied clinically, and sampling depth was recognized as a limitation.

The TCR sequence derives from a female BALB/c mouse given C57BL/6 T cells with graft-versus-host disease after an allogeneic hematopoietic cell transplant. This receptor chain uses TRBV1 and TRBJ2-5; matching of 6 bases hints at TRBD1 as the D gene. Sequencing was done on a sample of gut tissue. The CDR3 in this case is CTCSAGQIQDTQYF. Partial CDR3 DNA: TGCACCTGCAGTGCGGGACAAATCCAAGACACCCAGTAC. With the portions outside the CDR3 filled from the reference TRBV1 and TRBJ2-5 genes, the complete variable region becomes VTLLEQNPRWRLVPRGQAVNLRCILKNSQYPWMSWYQQDLQKQLQWLFTLRSPGDKEVKSLPGADYLATRVTDTELRLQVANMSQGRTLYCTCSAGQIQDTQYFGPGTRLLVL.